This T cell receptor beta chain was recovered during a study of shared clonotypes between healthy human individuals. Whole-study context: Per donor, three plates held CD4 naive cells, three held CD4 memory, two held CD8 naive and one held CD8 memory. The study, taken as a whole, reports: What limited the represented genetic and exposure-history diversity was the small number of donors. Rarefaction curves obtained for sorted subsets showed sequencing incomplete despite large depth.

The method was immunoSEQ multiplex PCR; TCRdb's version includes in-frame clones alone and lacks a portion of them. The table has about 2.1 million clones, 85% to 95% seen once. As regards this clone: What it binds is not known.

Naive CD8 cells lacked CD45RO and underwent positive selection for CCR7, leaving out terminally differentiated effector memory CD45RA+ cells. The healthy adult donors were HIV-negative and reported no recent acute infections or vaccinations. V dropped 7 bases and J dropped 5; count of bases not matched to a gene: 14. In germline, CDR1 is SGHTA, CDR2 FQGNSA. The CDR3 runs to 16 residues. This clonotype originated in a man aged 18 to 29 in good health. Some clones in this sample may be carry-over from other donors' samples. This chain links TRBV7-2 with TRBJ2-1; 7 positions match TRBD2. The source material was naive CD8+ T cells from PBMCs. CDR3 region: CASNPLGGSVNNEQFF. CDR3 in DNA: TGTGCCAGCAACCCTTTGGGCGGGAGCGTCAACAATGAGCAGTTCTTC.